This TCR beta chain was sequenced during a study of cytomegalovirus exposure and HLA in healthy donors. In the case of this clone: What it binds is not known.

The PCR had 60 Vbeta and 13 Jbeta primers. Data came from immunoSEQ multiplex PCR; TCRdb stores just in-frame clones and leaves some out. Among over 90,000 clones listed, 60% to 75% were seen once. Regarding the study as a whole: It was approximately 150 TCR beta chains that were listed as cytomegalovirus-associated. Rare TCR sequences predominated, though certain public TCRs were found in many donors. Versus the roughly 690-donor mean, an Asian-associated ancestry cluster reportedly showed fewer N-insertions in a later analysis.

Sequenced sample: PBMCs. The TCR was taken from a woman between 70 and 85 years old in good health and CMV-seropositive.

The CDR3 sequence: CASSAGRESGNTIYF. The DNA of the CDR3 is TGTGCCAGCAGCGCGGGAAGGGAATCTGGAAACACCATATATTTT. This sequence joins TRBV5-4 and TRBJ1-3; D not resolved. CDR1 is SGHNT, CDR2 YYREEE, per germline (reference sequence). The CDR3 length is 15 residues. Trimming left V 4 bases short and J 1 base short, with 12 bases between.